This T cell receptor beta chain was documented in a study of T cell repertoires in cytomegalovirus infection. This clonotype was detected many times. With 1 base clipped from V and 1 base from J, the junction kept 3 bases outside the gene matches. CDR1 and CDR2 from the germline V gene are SGHTA and FQGNSA. CDR3 size: 16 residues. TCRdb re-called the reads through MiXCR, storing one row per CDR3 protein. The table shows roughly 81,000 distinct CDR3 sequences, with around 3.4% occurring only once. Sequenced material: PBMCs. The clonotype comes from a human donor in good health (CMV status not recorded). Some clones in this sample may be carry-over from other donors' samples. The V gene is TRBV7-2, the J gene TRBJ2-1; 8 bases line up with TRBD1. CDR3 nucleotides: TGTGCCAGCAGCTTAGTTGGGACAGGATCCTACAATGAGCAGTTCTTC. Residues: CASSLVGTGSYNEQFF.